The T cell receptor (beta chain) under discussion was sequenced for a study of OX40 agonist ivuxolimab in advanced cancers. Study-level background: Patients received intravenous ivuxolimab every 2 weeks at 0.01 to 10 mg/kg. From 23 to 79 years was the age range, with a mean of around 60 years, and around 84% were male. Study conclusions and caveats: At doses 0.1 to 3.0 mg/kg, CD4+ and CD8+ clones expanded.

Concerning this clone: Its specificity is not known.

Germline CDR1 reads SQVTM; CDR2 reads ANQGSEA. Germline trimming cut 6 bases from V and 4 bases from J; bases unmatched to any gene: 4. This CDR3 has 13 residues. TCRdb's copy holds only in-frame clones and misses some; the assay was immunoSEQ multiplex PCR. Among around 80,000 clones, 70% to 85% were seen once, and the ten largest hold roughly 7.3%. This specimen consisted of CD4+ or CD8+ T cells sorted from blood, obtained in a trial of the OX40 agonist ivuxolimab. The chain uses TRBV29-1 and TRBJ1-2; 11 bases align to TRBD1. The receptor was isolated from an adult with an advanced solid tumor such as melanoma, head and neck, liver or kidney cancer. The CDR3, as DNA: TGCAGCGTGAGGACAGGGGGCGTCTATGGCTACACCTTC. Translating it yields CSVRTGGVYGYTF.